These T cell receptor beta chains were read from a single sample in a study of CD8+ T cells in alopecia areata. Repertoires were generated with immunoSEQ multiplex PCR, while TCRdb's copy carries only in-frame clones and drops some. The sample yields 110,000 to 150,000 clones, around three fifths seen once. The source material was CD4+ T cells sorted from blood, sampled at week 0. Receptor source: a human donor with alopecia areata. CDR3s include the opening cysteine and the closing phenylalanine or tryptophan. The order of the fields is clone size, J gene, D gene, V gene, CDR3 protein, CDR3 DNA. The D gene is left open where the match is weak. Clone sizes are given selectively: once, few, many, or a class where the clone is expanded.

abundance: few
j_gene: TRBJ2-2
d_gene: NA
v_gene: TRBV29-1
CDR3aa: CSARDTGSTGELFF
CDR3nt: TGCAGCGCTAGGGATACAGGGTCAACCGGGGAGCTGTTTTTT

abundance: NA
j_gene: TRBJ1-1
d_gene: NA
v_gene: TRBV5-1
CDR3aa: CASTRGETAATEAFF
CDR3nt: TGCGCCAGCACTAGAGGGGAGACCGCGGCCACTGAAGCTTTCTTT

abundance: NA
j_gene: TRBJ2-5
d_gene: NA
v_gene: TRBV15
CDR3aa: CATRNRAPNSETQYF
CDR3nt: TGTGCCACCAGAAACCGGGCCCCAAACTCGGAGACCCAGTACTTC

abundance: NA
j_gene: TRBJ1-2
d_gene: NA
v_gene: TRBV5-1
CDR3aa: CASSLARTQGSFGYTF
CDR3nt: TGCGCCAGCAGCTTGGCCCGGACACAGGGCTCGTTTGGCTACACCTTC

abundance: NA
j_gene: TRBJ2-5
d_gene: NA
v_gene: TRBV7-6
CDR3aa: CASSLAETQYF
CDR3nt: TGTGCCAGCAGCTTAGCTGAGACCCAGTACTTC

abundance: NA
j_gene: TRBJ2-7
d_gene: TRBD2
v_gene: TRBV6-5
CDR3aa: CASSYLSSGLYEQYF
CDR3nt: TGTGCCAGCAGTTACTTGTCTAGCGGCCTCTACGAGCAGTACTTC

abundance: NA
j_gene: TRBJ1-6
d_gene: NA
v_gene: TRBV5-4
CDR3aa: CASSLAGTASTPLHF
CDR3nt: TGTGCCAGCAGCTTGGCCGGGACGGCGTCAACACCCCTCCACTTT

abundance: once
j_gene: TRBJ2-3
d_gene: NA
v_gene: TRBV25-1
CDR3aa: CASSEATGLWSDTQYF
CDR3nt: TGTGCCAGCAGTGAAGCGACAGGACTATGGTCCGATACGCAGTATTTT

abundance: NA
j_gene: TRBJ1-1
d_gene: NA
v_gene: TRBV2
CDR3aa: CASTVEETEAFF
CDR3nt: TGTGCCAGTACAGTCGAGGAAACTGAAGCTTTCTTT

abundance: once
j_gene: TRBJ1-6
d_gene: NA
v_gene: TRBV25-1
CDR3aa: CASSDQNRAPLHF
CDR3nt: TGTGCCAGCAGTGATCAAAACAGGGCACCCCTCCACTTT

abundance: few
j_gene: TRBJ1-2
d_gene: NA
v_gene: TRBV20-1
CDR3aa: CSARAAYGYTF
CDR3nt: TGCAGTGCTAGGGCTGCGTATGGCTACACCTTC

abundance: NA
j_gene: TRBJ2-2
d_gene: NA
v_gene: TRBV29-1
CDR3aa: CSGRRESGELFF
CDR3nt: TGCAGCGGGCGTAGAGAATCCGGGGAGCTGTTTTTT

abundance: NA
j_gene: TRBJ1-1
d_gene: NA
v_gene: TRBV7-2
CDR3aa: CASSLAPGLGGEAFF
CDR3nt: TGTGCCAGCAGCTTAGCCCCCGGACTCGGGGGTGAAGCTTTCTTT

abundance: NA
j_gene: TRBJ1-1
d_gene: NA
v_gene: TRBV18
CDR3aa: CASSLTLTGLTNTEAFF
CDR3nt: TGTGCCAGCTCACTCACACTAACAGGGTTAACGAACACTGAAGCTTTCTTT

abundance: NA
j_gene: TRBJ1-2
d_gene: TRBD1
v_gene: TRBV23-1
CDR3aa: CASQTGTGNYGYTF
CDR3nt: TGCGCCAGCCAAACCGGGACAGGGAACTATGGCTACACCTTC

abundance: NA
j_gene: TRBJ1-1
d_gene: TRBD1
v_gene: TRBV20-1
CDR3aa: CSAGSPGQGFF
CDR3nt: TGCAGTGCTGGGTCGCCGGGACAGGGATTCTTT

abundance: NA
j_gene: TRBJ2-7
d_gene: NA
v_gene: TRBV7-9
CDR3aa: CASSLAGVGAYEQYF
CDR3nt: TGTGCCAGCAGCTTAGCAGGGGTTGGGGCCTACGAGCAGTACTTC

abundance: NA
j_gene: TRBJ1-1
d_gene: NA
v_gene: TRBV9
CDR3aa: CASSVGPTGEAFF
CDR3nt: TGTGCCAGCAGCGTAGGTCCGACAGGTGAAGCTTTCTTT

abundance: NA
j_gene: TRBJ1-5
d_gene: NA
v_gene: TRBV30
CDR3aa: CAWANPGALSNQPQHF
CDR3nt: TGTGCCTGGGCCAATCCCGGGGCGCTTAGCAATCAGCCCCAGCATTTT

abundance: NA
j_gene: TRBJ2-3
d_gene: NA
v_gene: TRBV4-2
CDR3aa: CASSQGQGGGPADTQYF
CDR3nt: TGTGCCAGCAGCCAAGGGCAAGGGGGGGGCCCCGCGGATACGCAGTATTTT

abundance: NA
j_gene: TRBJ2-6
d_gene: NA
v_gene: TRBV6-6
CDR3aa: CASWYGANVLTF
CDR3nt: TGTGCCAGCTGGTACGGGGCCAACGTCCTGACTTTC

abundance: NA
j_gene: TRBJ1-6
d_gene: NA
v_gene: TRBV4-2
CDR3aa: CASSPLQGGSYNSPLHF
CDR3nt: TGTGCCAGCAGCCCACTCCAGGGAGGGTCCTATAATTCACCCCTCCACTTT

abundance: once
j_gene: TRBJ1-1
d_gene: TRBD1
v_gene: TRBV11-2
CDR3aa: CASSLEGEGGADTEAFF
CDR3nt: TGTGCCAGCAGCTTAGAAGGGGAAGGGGGCGCGGACACTGAAGCTTTCTTT

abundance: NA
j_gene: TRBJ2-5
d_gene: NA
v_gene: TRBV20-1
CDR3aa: CSAHKEETQYF
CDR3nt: TGCAGTGCTCATAAAGAGGAGACCCAGTACTTC

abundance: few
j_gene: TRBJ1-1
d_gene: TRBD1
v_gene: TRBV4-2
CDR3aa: CASRPSTGALNTEAFF
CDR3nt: TGTGCCAGCAGACCTTCGACAGGGGCGCTCAACACTGAAGCTTTCTTT

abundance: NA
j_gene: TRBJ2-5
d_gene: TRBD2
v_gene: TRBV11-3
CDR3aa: CASSPRRGLSQETQYF
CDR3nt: TGTGCCAGCAGCCCCAGAAGGGGACTATCGCAAGAGACCCAGTACTTC

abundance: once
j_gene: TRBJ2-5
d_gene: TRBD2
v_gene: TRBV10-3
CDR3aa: CAIRLADQETQYF
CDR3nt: TGTGCCATCAGACTAGCGGACCAAGAGACCCAGTACTTC

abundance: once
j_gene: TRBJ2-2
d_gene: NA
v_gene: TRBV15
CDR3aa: CATSRARVNTGELFF
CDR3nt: TGTGCCACCAGCAGAGCCAGGGTGAACACCGGGGAGCTGTTTTTT

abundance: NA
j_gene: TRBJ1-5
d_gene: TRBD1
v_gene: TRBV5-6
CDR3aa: CASSLARRGLFQPQHF
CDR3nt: TGTGCCAGCAGCTTGGCTCGTAGGGGGCTGTTTCAGCCCCAGCATTTT